This T cell receptor (beta chain) comes out of a study of regulatory T cells in long-lasting Graves disease. This clonotype has a count of ten or more. Germline-derived CDR1 and CDR2 are MDHEN and SYDVKM. V dropped 8 bases and J dropped 6 bases, with 20 bases sitting between them. CDR3 length equals 14 residues. Combining iRepertoire HTBI primers with Arm-PCR of CDR3 regions, the authors built TCR beta libraries. Each CDR3 protein gets one entry after TCRdb re-called the multiplex PCR reads with MiXCR. The sample shows approximately 300,000 distinct CDR3 sequences, 15% to 20% of them seen only once. Time point here: newly diagnosed GD, antithyroid drugs for less than 3 months. PBMC-extracted RNA yielded the TCR library.

This chain connects TRBV28 to TRBJ2-7; possibly TRBD2 for D (5 bases). The specimen comprised peripheral blood mononuclear cells (PBMCs), sampled at new diagnosis, from a patient treated with antithyroid drugs. The clonotype was recovered from a female donor with Graves disease. The CDR3 DNA follows: TGTGCCAGCCGCCCGAGGGCTGAGTTAGCCGAGCAGTACTTC. Protein product: CASRPRAELAEQYF.